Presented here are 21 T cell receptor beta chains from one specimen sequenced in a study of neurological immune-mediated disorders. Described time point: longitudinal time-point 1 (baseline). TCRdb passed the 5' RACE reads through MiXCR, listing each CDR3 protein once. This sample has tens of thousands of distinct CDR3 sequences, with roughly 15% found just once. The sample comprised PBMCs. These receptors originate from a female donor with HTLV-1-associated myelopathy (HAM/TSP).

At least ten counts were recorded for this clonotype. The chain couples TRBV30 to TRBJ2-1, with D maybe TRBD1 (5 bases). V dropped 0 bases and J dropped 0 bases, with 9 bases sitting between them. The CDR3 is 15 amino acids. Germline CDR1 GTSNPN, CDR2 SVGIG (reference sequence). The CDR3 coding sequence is TGTGCCTGGAGTGTAGACAGTAGCTCCTACAATGAGCAGTTCTTC. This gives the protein CAWSVDSSSYNEQFF.

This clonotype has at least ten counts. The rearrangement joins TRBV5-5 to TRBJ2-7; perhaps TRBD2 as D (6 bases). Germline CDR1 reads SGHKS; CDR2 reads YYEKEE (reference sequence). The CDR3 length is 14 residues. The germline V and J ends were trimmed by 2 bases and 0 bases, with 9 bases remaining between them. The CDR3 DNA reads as TGTGCCAGCAGCTTCGGGAGAAGCTCCTACGAGCAGTACTTC. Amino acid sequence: CASSFGRSSYEQYF.

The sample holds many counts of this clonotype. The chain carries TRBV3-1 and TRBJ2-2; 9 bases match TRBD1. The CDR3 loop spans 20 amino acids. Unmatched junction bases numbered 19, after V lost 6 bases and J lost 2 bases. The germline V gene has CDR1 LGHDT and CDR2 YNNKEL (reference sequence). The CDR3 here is CASRPRQGQGPRSNTGELFF. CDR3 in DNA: TGTGCCAGCAGGCCCCGACAGGGACAGGGACCAAGGTCCAACACCGGGGAGCTGTTTTTT. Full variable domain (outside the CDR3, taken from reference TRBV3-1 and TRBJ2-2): DTAVSQTPKYLVTQMGNDKSIKCEQNLGHDTMYWYKQDSKKFLKIMFSYNNKELIINETVPNRFSPKSPDKAHLNLHINSLELGDSAVYFCASRPRQGQGPRSNTGELFFGEGSRLTVL.

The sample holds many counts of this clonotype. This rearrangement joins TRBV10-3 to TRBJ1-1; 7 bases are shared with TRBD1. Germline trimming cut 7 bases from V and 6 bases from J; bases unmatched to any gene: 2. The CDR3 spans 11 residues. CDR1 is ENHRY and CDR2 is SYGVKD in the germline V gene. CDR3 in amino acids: CAIKTGAEAFF. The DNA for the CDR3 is TGTGCCATCAAAACAGGGGCTGAAGCTTTCTTT.

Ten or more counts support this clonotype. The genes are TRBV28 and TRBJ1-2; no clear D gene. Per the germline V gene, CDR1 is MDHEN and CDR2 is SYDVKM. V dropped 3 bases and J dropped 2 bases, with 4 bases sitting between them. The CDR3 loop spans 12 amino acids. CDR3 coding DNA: TGTGCCAGCAGTTTCCCCAACTATGGCTACACCTTC. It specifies CASSFPNYGYTF.

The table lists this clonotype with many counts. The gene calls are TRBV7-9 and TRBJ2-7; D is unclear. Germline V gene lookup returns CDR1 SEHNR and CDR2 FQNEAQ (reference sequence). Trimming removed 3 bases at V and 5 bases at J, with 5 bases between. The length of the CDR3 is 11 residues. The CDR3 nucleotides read TGTGCCAGCAGCTTGTCCGACGAGCAGTACTTC. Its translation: CASSLSDEQYF. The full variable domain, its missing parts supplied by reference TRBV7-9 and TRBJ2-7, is DTGVSQNPRHKITKRGQNVTFRCDPISEHNRLYWYRQTLGQGPEFLTYFQNEAQLEKSRLLSDRFSAERPKGSFSTLEIQRTEQGDSAMYLCASSLSDEQYFGPGTRLTVT.

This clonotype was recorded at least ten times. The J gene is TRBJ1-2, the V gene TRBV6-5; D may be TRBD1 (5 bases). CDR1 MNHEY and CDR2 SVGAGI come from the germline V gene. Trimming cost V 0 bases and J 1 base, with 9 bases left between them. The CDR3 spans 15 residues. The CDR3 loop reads CASSYSGTGNYGYTF. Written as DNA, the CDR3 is TGTGCCAGCAGTTACTCCGGGACGGGTAACTATGGCTACACCTTC.

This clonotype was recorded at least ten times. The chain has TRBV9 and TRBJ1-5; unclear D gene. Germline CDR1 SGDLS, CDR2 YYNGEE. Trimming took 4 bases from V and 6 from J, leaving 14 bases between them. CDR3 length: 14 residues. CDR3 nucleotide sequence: TGTGCCAGCAGCCCCGGGGTAAACAGTCAGCCCCAGCATTTT. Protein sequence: CASSPGVNSQPQHF.

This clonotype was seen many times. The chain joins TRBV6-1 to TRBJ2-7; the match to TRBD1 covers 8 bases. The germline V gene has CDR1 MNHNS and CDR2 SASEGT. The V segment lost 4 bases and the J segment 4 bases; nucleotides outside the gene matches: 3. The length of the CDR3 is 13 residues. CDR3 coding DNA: TGTGCCAGCAGTGCAGGGGGCTGGTACGAGCAGTACTTC. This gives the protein CASSAGGWYEQYF.

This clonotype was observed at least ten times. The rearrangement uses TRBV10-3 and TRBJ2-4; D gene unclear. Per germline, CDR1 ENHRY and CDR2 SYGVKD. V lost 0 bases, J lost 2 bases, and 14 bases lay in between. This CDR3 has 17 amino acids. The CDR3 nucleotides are TGTGCCATCAGTGAGTCGGTGGACCGTGGTTCCAAAAACATTCAGTACTTC. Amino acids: CAISESVDRGSKNIQYF.

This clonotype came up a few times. The CDR3 sequence: CASSTGGWGAASNEKLFF. CDR3 DNA: TGTGCCAGCAGCACCGGAGGGTGGGGGGCGGCTTCAAATGAAAAACTGTTTTTT. V gene TRBV7-9 combines with J gene TRBJ1-4, with D maybe TRBD1 (6 bases). Germline CDR1 is SEHNR and CDR2 is FQNEAQ (reference sequence). The CDR3 is 18 residues long. Trimming left V 5 bases short and J 5 bases short, with 24 bases between.

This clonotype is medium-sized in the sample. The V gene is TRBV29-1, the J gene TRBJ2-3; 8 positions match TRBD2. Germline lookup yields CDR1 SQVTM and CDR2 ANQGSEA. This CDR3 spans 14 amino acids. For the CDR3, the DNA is TGCAGTGCAAGGGCGGGGGGCATCACAGATACGCAGTATTTT. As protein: CSARAGGITDTQYF.

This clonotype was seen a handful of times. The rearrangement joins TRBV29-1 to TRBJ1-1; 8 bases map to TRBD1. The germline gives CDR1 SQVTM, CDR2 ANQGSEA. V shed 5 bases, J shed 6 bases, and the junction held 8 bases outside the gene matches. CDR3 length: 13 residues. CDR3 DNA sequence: TGCAGCGTTCAATCAGGGGGCAGGGCTGAAGCTTTCTTT. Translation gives CSVQSGGRAEAFF.

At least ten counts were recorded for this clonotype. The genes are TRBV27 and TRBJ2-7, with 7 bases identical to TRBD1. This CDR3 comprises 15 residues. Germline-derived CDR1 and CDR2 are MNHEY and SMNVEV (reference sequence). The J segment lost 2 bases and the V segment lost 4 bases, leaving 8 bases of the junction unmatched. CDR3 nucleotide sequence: TGTGCCAGCAGTTCTCCCGACAGGGTAGCCTACGAGCAGTACTTC. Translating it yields CASSSPDRVAYEQYF.

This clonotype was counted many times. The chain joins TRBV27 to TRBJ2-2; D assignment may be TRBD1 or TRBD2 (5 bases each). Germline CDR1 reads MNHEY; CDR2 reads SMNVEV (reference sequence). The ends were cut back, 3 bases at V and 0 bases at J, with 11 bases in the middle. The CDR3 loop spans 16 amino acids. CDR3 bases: TGTGCCAGCAGTTTCCGGGGACCGGCGAACACCGGGGAGCTGTTTTTT. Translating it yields CASSFRGPANTGELFF.

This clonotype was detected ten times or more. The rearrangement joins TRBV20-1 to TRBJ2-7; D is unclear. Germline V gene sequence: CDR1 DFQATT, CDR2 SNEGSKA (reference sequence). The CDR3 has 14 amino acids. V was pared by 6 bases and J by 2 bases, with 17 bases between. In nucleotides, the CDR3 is TGCAGTGCCTCAGCCAAATCTACCCCCTACGAGCAGTACTTC. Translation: CSASAKSTPYEQYF.

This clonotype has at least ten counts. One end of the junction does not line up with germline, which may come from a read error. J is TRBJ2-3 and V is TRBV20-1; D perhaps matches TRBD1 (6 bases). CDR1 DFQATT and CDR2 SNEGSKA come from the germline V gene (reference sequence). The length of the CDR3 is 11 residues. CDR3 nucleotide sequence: TGCAGTGCTTCCCGAGGGGACAAAAAAAGGTTT. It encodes CSASRGDKKRF.

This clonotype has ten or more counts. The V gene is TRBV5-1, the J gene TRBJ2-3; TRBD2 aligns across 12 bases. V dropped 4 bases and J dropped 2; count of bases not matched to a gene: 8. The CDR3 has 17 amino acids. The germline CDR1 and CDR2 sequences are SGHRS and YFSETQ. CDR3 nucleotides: TGCGCCAGCAGCCCGCTAACTAGCGGGGGGCACACAGATACGCAGTATTTT. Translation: CASSPLTSGGHTDTQYF.

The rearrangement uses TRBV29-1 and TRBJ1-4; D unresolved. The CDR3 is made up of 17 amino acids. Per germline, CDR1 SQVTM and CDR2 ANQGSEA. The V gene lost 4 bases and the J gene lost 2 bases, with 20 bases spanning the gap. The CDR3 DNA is TGCAGCGTTGTCTTCTCATGGGCAATATCGACTAATGAAAAACTGTTTTTT. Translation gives CSVVFSWAISTNEKLFF.

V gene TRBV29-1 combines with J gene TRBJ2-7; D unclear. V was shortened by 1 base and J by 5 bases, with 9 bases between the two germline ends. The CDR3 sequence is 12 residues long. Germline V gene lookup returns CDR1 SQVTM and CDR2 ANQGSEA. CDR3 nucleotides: TGCAGCGTTGAAGCCAATAGGAACGAGCAGTACTTC. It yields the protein CSVEANRNEQYF.

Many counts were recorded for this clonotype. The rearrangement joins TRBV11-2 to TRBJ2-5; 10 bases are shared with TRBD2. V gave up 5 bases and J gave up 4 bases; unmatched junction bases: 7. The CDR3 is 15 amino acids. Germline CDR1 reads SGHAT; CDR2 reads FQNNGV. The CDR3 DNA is TGTGCCAGCAGCCAGGAGCGGGGGGGCTCAGAGACCCAGTACTTC. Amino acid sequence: CASSQERGGSETQYF.